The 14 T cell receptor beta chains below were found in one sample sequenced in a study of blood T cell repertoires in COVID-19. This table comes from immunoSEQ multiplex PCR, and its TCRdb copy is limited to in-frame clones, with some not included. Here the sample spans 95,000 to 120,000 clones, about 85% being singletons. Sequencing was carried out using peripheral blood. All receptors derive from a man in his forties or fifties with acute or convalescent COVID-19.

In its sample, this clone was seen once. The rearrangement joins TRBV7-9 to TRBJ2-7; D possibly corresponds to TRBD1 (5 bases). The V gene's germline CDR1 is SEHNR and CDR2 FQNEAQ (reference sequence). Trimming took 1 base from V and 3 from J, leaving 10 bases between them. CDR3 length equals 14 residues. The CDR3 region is CASSLGPQGYEQYF. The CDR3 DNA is TGTGCCAGCAGCTTAGGGCCCCAGGGCTACGAGCAGTACTTC.

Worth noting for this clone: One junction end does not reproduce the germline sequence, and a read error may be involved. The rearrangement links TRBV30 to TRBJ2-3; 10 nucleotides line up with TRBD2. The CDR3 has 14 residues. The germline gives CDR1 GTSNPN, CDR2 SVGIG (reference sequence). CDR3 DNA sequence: TGTGCCTGGAGTCCCAGCGGGGGGGCCAGATACGCCCATTTT. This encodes CAWSPSGGARYAHF. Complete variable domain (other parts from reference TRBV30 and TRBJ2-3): SQTIHQWPATLVQPVGSPLSLECTVEGTSNPNLYWYRQAAGRGLQLLFYSVGIGQISSEVPQNLSASRPQDRQFILSSKKLLLSDSGFYLCAWSPSGGARYAHFGPGTRLTVL.

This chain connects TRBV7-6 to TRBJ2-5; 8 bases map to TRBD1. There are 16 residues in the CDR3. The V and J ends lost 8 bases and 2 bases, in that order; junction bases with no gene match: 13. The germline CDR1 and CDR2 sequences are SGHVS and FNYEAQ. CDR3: CASQAWAGGYQETQYF. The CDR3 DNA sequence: TGTGCCAGCCAAGCTTGGGCAGGGGGCTATCAAGAGACCCAGTACTTC.

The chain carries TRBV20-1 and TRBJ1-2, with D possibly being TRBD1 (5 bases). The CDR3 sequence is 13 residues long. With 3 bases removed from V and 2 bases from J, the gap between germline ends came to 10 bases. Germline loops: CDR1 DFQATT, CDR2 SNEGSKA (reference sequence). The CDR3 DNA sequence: TGCAGTGCTAGTGTCCAGGGCAACTATGGCTACACCTTC. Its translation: CSASVQGNYGYTF.

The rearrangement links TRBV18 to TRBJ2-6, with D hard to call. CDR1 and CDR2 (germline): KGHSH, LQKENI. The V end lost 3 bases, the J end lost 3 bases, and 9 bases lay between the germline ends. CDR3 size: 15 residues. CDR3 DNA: TGTGCCAGCTCACCCGGAAGACTTGGGGCCAACGTCCTGACTTTC. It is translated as CASSPGRLGANVLTF. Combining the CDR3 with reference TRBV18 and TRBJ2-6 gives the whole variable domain NAGVMQNPRHLVRRRGQEARLRCSPMKGHSHVYWYRQLPEEGLKFMVYLQKENIIDESGMPKERFSAEFPKEGPSILRIQQVVRGDSAAYFCASSPGRLGANVLTFGAGSRLTVL.

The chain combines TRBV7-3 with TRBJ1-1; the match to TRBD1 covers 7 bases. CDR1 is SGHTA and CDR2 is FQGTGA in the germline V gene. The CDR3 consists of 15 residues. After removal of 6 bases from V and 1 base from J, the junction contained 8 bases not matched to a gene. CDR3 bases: TGTGCCAGCAGGGAACAGGGGACTTGGAACACTGAAGCTTTCTTT. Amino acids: CASREQGTWNTEAFF.

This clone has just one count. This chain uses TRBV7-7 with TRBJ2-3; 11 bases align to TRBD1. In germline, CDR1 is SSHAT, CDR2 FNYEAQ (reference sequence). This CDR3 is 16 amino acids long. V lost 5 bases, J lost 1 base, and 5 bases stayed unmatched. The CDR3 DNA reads TGTGCCAGCAGCCCCAGGACAGGGGGCGGCACAGATACGCAGTATTTT. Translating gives CASSPRTGGGTDTQYF.

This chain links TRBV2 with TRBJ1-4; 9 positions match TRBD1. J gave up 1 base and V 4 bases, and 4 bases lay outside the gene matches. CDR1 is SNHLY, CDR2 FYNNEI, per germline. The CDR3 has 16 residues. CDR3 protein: CASSGTGVRTNEKLFF. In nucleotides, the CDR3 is TGTGCCAGCAGTGGGACAGGGGTCCGAACTAATGAAAAACTGTTTTTT.

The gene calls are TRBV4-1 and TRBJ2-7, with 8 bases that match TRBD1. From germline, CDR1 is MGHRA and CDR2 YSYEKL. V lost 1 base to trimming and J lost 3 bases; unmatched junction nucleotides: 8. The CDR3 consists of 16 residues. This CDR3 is CASSQGPGGGFYEQYF. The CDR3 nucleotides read TGCGCCAGCAGCCAAGGGCCAGGGGGCGGTTTCTACGAGCAGTACTTC.

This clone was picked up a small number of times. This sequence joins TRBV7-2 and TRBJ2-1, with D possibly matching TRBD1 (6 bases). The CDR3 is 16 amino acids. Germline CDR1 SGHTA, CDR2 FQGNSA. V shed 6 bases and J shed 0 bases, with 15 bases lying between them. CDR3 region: CASSSAGTHSYNEQFF. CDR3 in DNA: TGTGCCAGCAGTTCGGCCGGGACACACTCCTACAATGAGCAGTTCTTC.

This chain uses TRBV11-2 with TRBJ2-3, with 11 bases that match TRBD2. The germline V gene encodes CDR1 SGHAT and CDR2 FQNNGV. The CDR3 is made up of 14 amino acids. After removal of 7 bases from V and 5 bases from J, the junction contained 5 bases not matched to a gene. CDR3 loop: CASTTGTSGDTQYF. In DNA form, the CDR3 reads TGTGCCAGCACGACCGGGACTAGCGGAGATACGCAGTATTTT.

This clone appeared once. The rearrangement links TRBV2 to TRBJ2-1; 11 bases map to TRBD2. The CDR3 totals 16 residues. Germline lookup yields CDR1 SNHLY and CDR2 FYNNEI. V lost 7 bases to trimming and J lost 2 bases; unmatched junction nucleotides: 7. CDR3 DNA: TGTGCCAGCACCAAAACGACTAGCGGGGCCTACAATGAGCAGTTCTTC. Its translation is CASTKTTSGAYNEQFF.

CDR3 coding DNA: TGTGCCTGGAGTCCCGGGGGACAAGAGACCCAGTACTTC. It codes for CAWSPGGQETQYF. This chain links TRBV30 with TRBJ2-5; D perhaps matches TRBD2 (6 bases). V gave up 2 bases and J gave up 2 bases, with 9 bases separating them. The CDR3 consists of 13 residues. Per the germline V gene, CDR1 is GTSNPN and CDR2 is SVGIG (reference sequence). The full variable domain, its missing parts supplied by reference TRBV30 and TRBJ2-5, is SQTIHQWPATLVQPVGSPLSLECTVEGTSNPNLYWYRQAAGRGLQLLFYSVGIGQISSEVPQNLSASRPQDRQFILSSKKLLLSDSGFYLCAWSPGGQETQYFGPGTRLLVL.

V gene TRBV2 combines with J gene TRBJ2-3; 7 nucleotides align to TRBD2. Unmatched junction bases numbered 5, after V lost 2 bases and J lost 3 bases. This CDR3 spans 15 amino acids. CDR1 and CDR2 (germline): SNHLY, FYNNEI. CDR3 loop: CASSERAGVTDTQYF. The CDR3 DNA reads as TGTGCCAGCAGTGAAAGGGCGGGGGTAACAGATACGCAGTATTTT.